This T cell receptor (beta chain) was found in a study of beta chain features in type 1 diabetes. On the study more broadly: The patient and healthy donor groups were comparable for age, gender and cell yields. Study observations and caveats: The naive, central memory and Treg TCRB repertoires looked more alike in patients than they did in healthy donors. Shorter templates may be favored by PCR, equally so in patients and controls. All four CD4+ subsets from Type 1 diabetes patients carried moderately but significantly shorter TCRB CDR3s.

The whole isolated RNA underwent reverse transcription, so sequencing captured expressed TCRB transcripts. Repertoires were generated with immunoSEQ multiplex PCR, while TCRdb's copy carries only in-frame clones and drops some. This table has about 930,000 clones, roughly 15% appearing once. The CDR3 runs to 13 residues. Germline-derived CDR1 and CDR2 are SGHNT and YENEEA. Trimming took 2 bases from V and 6 from J, leaving 8 bases between them. As concerns this clone: Antigen specificity is unknown.

The source is a woman aged 18-29 years in good health. The chain combines TRBV11-3 with TRBJ2-1; D ambiguous. The sequencing input was naive CD4+ T cells from blood. The CDR3 is CASSLLRSNEQFF. The CDR3 DNA sequence: TGTGCCAGCAGCTTACTCCGATCCAATGAGCAGTTCTTC.